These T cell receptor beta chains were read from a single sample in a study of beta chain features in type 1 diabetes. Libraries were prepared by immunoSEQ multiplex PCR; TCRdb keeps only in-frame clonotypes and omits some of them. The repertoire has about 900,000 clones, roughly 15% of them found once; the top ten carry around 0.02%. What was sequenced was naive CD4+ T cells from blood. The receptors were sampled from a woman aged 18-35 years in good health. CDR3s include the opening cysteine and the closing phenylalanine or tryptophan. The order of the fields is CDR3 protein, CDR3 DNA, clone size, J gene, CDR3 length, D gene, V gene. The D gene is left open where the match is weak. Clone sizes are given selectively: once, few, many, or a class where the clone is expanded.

cdr3_aa: CATDSTDTQYF
cdr3_nt: TGCGCGACAGATTCGACAGATACGCAGTATTTT
clone_size: few
j_call: TRBJ2-3
cdr3_length: 11
d_call: -
v_call: TRBV4-3

cdr3_aa: CASSLALETQYF
cdr3_nt: TGTGCCAGCAGCTTAGCGTTAGAGACCCAGTACTTC
clone_size: -
j_call: TRBJ2-5
cdr3_length: 12
d_call: -
v_call: TRBV11-2

cdr3_aa: CASKQGLDQPQHF
cdr3_nt: TGCGCCAGCAAACAGGGTCTAGACCAGCCCCAGCATTTT
clone_size: few
j_call: TRBJ1-5
cdr3_length: 13
d_call: -
v_call: TRBV10-2

cdr3_aa: CASSQEGDRSRETQYF
cdr3_nt: TGCGCCAGCAGCCAAGAGGGGGACAGGTCGAGGGAGACCCAGTACTTC
clone_size: -
j_call: TRBJ2-5
cdr3_length: 16
d_call: TRBD1
v_call: TRBV4-1

cdr3_aa: CASSARLAGATGELFF
cdr3_nt: TGTGCCAGCAGCGCACGACTAGCGGGAGCAACCGGGGAGCTGTTTTTT
clone_size: -
j_call: TRBJ2-2
cdr3_length: 16
d_call: TRBD2
v_call: TRBV5-4

cdr3_aa: CASSLGTGYEQYF
cdr3_nt: TGTGCCAGCAGCTTAGGGACAGGCTACGAGCAGTACTTC
clone_size: -
j_call: TRBJ2-7
cdr3_length: 13
d_call: TRBD1
v_call: TRBV7-9

cdr3_aa: CASSPRQGKNEQFF
cdr3_nt: TGTGCCAGTAGTCCCCGACAGGGGAAGAATGAGCAGTTCTTC
clone_size: few
j_call: TRBJ2-1
cdr3_length: 14
d_call: TRBD1
v_call: TRBV19

cdr3_aa: CASSFITGSRSEQYF
cdr3_nt: TGTGCCAGCAGCTTCATAACAGGGTCCCGAAGCGAGCAGTACTTC
clone_size: -
j_call: TRBJ2-7
cdr3_length: 15
d_call: -
v_call: TRBV7-6

cdr3_aa: CASRRVAGVDNEQFF
cdr3_nt: TGTGCCTCCCGAAGAGTAGCGGGAGTCGACAATGAGCAGTTCTTC
clone_size: -
j_call: TRBJ2-1
cdr3_length: 15
d_call: TRBD2
v_call: TRBV10-3

cdr3_aa: CASSSRLAGGNEQFF
cdr3_nt: TGTGCCAGCAGTTCAAGGCTAGCGGGAGGGAATGAGCAGTTCTTC
clone_size: -
j_call: TRBJ2-1
cdr3_length: 15
d_call: TRBD2
v_call: TRBV28

cdr3_aa: CASSAPGTTPNNEQFF
cdr3_nt: TGTGCCAGCAGCGCTCCCGGGACTACCCCTAACAATGAGCAGTTCTTC
clone_size: few
j_call: TRBJ2-1
cdr3_length: 16
d_call: TRBD2
v_call: TRBV9

cdr3_aa: CASSQVGGPQETQYF
cdr3_nt: TGTGCCAGCAGCCAGGTTGGGGGGCCACAAGAGACCCAGTACTTC
clone_size: -
j_call: TRBJ2-5
cdr3_length: 15
d_call: -
v_call: TRBV5-4

cdr3_aa: CASSVSRTSYEQYF
cdr3_nt: TGTGCCAGCAGCGTAAGTCGAACTTCCTACGAGCAGTACTTC
clone_size: -
j_call: TRBJ2-7
cdr3_length: 14
d_call: -
v_call: TRBV9

cdr3_aa: CASLRGGGMIDGYTF
cdr3_nt: TGTGCCAGTCTCCGGGGCGGAGGGATGATTGATGGCTACACCTTC
clone_size: few
j_call: TRBJ1-2
cdr3_length: 15
d_call: -
v_call: TRBV19

cdr3_aa: CASSGTGGNEQYF
cdr3_nt: TGTGCCAGCAGCGGGACAGGGGGCAACGAGCAGTACTTC
clone_size: few
j_call: TRBJ2-7
cdr3_length: 13
d_call: TRBD1
v_call: TRBV9

cdr3_aa: CASSKTGGEVDTQYF
cdr3_nt: TGTGCCAGCAGTAAAACAGGGGGGGAAGTTGATACGCAGTATTTT
clone_size: -
j_call: TRBJ2-3
cdr3_length: 15
d_call: -
v_call: TRBV6-5

cdr3_aa: CASSLTGTGYGKNIQYF
cdr3_nt: TGTGCCAGCAGCTTGACCGGGACAGGGTACGGCAAAAACATTCAGTACTTC
clone_size: -
j_call: TRBJ2-4
cdr3_length: 17
d_call: TRBD1
v_call: TRBV7-2